Here is one TCR beta chain with its context. cDNA came from about 0.5 to 1 ug RNA primed by random hexamers. TCRdb used MiXCR to reprocess the immunoSEQ multiplex PCR reads, holding one entry per CDR3 protein. Of approximately 80,000 distinct CDR3 sequences listed, approximately 94% were seen once; the top ten hold about 0.48%. This sample is part of a study of CD8 T cells in Susac syndrome. Study background: Sequenced Susac syndrome patients included six with clinically active disease and 8 or 9 in remission.

This CDR3 contains 13 residues. The germline V gene encodes CDR1 LNHNV and CDR2 YYDKDF (reference sequence). V lost 2 bases and J lost 3, with 8 bases in between. The material sequenced was CD8+ T cells from PBMCs. The chain couples TRBV15 to TRBJ2-7; no reliable D call. This sequence originates from a human donor with Susac syndrome. CDR3 amino acids: CATSRPLNYEQYF. Written as DNA, the CDR3 is TGTGCCACCAGCAGACCCTTGAACTACGAGCAGTACTTC.